This TCR beta chain is drawn from a study of shared clonotypes between healthy human individuals. Study-wide results and caveats: Rarefaction showed sorted-subset sequencing was incomplete despite large depth.

The table came from immunoSEQ multiplex PCR; TCRdb's copy has only in-frame clones and leaves some out. The table records under 1 million clones, nearly 95% of them present only once. This clone was picked up a small number of times. The antigen remains unidentified. In germline, CDR1 is SEHNR, CDR2 FQNEAQ (reference sequence). There are 14 residues in the CDR3. Trimming took off 0 bases at V and 3 bases at J, with 6 bases between the two ends. CD45RO-negative CD8 cells positively selected for CCR7 made up the naive population, which excluded terminally differentiated effector memory CD45RA+ cells. The sequenced sample was naive CD8+ T cells sorted from blood. This chain uses TRBV7-9 with TRBJ2-1; no definite D call. This receptor was obtained from a man aged 25 to 40 in good health. CDR3 sequence (DNA): TGTGCCAGCAGCTTAGCGGGCAACTACAATGAGCAGTTCTTC. Protein product: CASSLAGNYNEQFF.